This TCR beta chain emerged from a study of identical twins. Whole-study findings and limits: Out-of-frame alpha sequences common to twins exhibited a surplus of low generation probability. In zero-insertion analyses, partial confounding could arise from invariant MAIT and iNKT cells. Beta out-of-frame sequences displayed a weaker excess of sharing between twins.

Concerning this clonotype itself: Its antigen is unidentified.

Each cDNA held unique molecular identifiers, and template switching gave it a universal primer site. TCRdb independently ran MiXCR on the 5' RACE reads; one entry per CDR3 protein. Altogether around 680,000 distinct CDR3 sequences are present, 8.6% being singletons, with the ten largest covering approximately 0.96%. CDR1 and CDR2 from the germline V gene are DFQATT and SNEGSKA (reference sequence). The CDR3 spans 14 residues. Trimming took 5 bases from V and 0 from J, leaving 11 bases between them. This sample was also put to use in a study of yellow fever vaccine responses in identical twins.

This TCR came from a woman aged 18-29 years in good health. The chain employs TRBV20-1 and TRBJ2-1; a weak D match, TRBD2 (6 bases). Sequencing used PBMCs. The CDR3 region is CSAEGRHSYNEQFF. The DNA for the CDR3 is TGCAGTGCTGAAGGGAGGCACTCCTACAATGAGCAGTTCTTC.